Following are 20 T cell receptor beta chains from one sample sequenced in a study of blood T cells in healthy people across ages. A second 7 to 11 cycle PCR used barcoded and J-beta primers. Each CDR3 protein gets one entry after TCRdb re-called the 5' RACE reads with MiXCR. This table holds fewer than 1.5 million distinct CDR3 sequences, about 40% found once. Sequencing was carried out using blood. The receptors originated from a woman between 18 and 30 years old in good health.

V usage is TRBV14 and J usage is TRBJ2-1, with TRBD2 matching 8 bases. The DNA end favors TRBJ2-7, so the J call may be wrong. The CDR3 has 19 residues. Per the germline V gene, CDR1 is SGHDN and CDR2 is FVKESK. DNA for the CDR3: TGTGCCAGCAGCCAAGACCGGGACCCGGTGACTAGCGCCTACAATGAGCAGTACTTC. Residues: CASSQDRDPVTSAYNEQYF.

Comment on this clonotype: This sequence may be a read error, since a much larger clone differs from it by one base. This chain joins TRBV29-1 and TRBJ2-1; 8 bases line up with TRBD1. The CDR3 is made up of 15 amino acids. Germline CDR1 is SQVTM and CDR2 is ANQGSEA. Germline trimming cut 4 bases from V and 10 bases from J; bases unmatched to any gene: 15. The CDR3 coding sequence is TGCAGCGTTGCAGATCCGGGACAGGCAGAGTACGAGCAGTTCTTC. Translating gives CSVADPGQAEYEQFF.

CDR3 protein: CASSLGLLTQYF. CDR3 sequence (DNA): TGTGCCAGCAGTTTAGGACTCCTTACGCAGTATTTT. The V gene is TRBV12-3 or TRBV12-4, the J gene TRBJ2-3; D ambiguous. This CDR3 contains 12 residues. Between the trimmed V and J ends, which lost 1 base and 8 bases, there was a span of 7 bases.

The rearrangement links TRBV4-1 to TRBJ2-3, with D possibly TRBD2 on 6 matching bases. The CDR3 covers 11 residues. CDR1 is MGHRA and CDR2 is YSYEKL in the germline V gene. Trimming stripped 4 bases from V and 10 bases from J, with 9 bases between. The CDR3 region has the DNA TGCGCCAGCAGCCCGGGGGATGCGCAGTATTTT. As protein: CASSPGDAQYF.

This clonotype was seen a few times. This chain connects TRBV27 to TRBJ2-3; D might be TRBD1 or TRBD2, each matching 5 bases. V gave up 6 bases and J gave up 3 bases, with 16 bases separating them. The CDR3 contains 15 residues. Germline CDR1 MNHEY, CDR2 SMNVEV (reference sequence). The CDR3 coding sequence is TGTGCCAGCAGGAGCGGCAGGGTGGCAACAGATACGCAGTATTTT. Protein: CASRSGRVATDTQYF.

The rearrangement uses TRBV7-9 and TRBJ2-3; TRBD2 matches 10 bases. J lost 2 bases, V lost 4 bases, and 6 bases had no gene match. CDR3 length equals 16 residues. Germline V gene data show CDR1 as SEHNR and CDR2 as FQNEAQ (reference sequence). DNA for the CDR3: TGTGCCAGCAGCTACCGTAGCGGGAGGCCCACAGATACGCAGTATTTT. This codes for CASSYRSGRPTDTQYF.

CDR3 sequence reads: CASRTGTSGGASYNEQFF. The CDR3 DNA follows: TGCGCCAGCAGAACCGGGACTAGCGGGGGGGCGAGCTACAATGAGCAGTTCTTC. The V and J genes are TRBV5-1 and TRBJ2-1, with TRBD2 matching 16 bases. The CDR3 covers 18 residues. With V trimmed by 5 bases and J by 3 bases, 8 bases remained unmatched. The germline gives CDR1 SGHRS, CDR2 YFSETQ. The full variable domain, completed using reference TRBV5-1 and TRBJ2-1, is KAGVTQTPRYLIKTRGQQVTLSCSPISGHRSVSWYQQTPGQGLQFLFEYFSETQRNKGNFPGRFSGRQFSNSRSEMNVSTLELGDSALYLCASRTGTSGGASYNEQFFGPGTRLTVL.

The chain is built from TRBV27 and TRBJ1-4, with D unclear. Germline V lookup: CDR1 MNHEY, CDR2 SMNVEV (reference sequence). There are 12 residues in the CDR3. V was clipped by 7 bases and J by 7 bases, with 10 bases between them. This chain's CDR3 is CASKAVGEKLFF. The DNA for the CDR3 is TGTGCCAGCAAAGCGGTGGGTGAAAAACTGTTTTTT.

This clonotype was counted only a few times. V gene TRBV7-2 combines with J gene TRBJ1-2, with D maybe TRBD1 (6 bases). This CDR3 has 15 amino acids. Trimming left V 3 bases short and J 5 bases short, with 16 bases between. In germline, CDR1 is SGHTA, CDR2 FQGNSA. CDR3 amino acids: CASSFRGNRAYGYTF. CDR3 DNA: TGTGCCAGCAGCTTTCGCGGGAACAGGGCTTATGGCTACACCTTC.

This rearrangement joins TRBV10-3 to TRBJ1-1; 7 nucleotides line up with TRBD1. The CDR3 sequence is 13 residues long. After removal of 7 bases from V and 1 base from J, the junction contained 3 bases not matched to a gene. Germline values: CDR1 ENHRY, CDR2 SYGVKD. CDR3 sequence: CAIMGDRNTEAFF. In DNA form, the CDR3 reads TGTGCCATCATGGGGGACAGGAACACTGAAGCTTTCTTT.

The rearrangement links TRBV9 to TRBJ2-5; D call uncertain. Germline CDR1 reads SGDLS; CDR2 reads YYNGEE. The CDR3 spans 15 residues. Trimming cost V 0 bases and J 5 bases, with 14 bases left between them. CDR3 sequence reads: CASSVDRRTEETQYF. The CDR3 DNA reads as TGTGCCAGCAGCGTAGATAGACGAACTGAGGAGACCCAGTACTTC.

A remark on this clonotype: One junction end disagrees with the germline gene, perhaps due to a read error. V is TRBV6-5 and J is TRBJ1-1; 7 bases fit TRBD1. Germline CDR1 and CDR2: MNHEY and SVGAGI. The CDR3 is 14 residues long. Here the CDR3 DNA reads TGTGCCAGCAGCCGACAGGGACCTGTCACTGAGGCTTTCTTT. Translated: CASSRQGPVTEAFF.

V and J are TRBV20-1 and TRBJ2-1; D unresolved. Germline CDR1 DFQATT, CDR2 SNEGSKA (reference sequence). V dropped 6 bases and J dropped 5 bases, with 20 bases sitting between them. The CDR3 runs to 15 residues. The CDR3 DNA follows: TGCAGTGCCGCCCGCCCGCTAGGCCAAAACAATGAGCAGTTCTTC. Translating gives CSAARPLGQNNEQFF.

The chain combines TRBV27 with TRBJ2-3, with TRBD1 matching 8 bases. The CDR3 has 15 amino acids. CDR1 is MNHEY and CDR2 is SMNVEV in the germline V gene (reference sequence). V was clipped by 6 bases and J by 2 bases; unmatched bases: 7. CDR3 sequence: CASSSDRASTDTQYF. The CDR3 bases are TGTGCCAGCAGCTCGGACAGGGCCTCCACAGATACGCAGTATTTT.

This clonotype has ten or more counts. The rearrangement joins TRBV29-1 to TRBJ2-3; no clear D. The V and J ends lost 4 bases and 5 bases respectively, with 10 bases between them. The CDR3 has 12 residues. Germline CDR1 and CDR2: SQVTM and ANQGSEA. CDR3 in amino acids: CSVGGSIDTQYF. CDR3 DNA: TGCAGCGTTGGAGGTTCCATAGATACGCAGTATTTT.

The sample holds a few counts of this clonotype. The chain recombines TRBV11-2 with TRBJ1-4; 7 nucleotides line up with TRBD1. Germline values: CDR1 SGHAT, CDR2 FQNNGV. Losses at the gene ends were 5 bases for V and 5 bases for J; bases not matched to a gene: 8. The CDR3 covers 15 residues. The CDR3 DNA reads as TGTGCCAGCAGCAATAGGGACAGAAACAATGAAAAACTGTTTTTT. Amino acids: CASSNRDRNNEKLFF.

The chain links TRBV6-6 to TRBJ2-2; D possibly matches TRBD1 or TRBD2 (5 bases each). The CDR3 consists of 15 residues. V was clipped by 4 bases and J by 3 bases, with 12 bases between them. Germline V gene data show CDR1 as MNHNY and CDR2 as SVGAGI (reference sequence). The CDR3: CASSLLGVDTGELFF. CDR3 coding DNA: TGTGCCAGCAGTTTACTAGGGGTGGACACCGGGGAGCTGTTTTTT.

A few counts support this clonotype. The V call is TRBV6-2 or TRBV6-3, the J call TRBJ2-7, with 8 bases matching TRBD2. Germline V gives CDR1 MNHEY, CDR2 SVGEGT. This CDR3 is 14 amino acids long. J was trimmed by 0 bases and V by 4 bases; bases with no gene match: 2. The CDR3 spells CASSFLAGSYEQYF. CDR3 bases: TGTGCCAGCAGTTTTCTAGCGGGCTCCTACGAGCAGTACTTC.

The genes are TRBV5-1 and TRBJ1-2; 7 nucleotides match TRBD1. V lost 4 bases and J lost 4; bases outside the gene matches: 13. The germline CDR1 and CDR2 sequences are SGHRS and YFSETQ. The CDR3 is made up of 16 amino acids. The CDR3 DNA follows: TGCGCCAGCAGCCACCAAGAGACAGGGCGGGCCTATGGCTACACCTTC. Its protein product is CASSHQETGRAYGYTF.

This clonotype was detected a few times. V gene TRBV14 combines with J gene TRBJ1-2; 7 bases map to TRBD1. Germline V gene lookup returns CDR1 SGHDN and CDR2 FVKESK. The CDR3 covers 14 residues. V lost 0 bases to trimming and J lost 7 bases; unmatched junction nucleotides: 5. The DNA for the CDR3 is TGTGCCAGCAGCCAAGAACAGGGGAATTTTGGCTACACCTTC. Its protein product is CASSQEQGNFGYTF.